This entry concerns a single T cell receptor (beta chain). Each CDR3 protein is one row after TCRdb ran MiXCR on the 5' RACE reads. The sample carries over 70,000 distinct CDR3 sequences, more than 13% recorded once. This entry comes from a study of T-cell memory formation after mild COVID-19. V was pared by 3 bases and J by 5 bases, with 4 bases of the junction left unmatched. CDR3 length: 16 residues. The receptor was derived from a man younger than 35 who had mild COVID-19 (a few samples of this study predate the infection). Cell type and time point are not known. Sample: PBMCs or a T cell subset sorted from them (not recorded which). The chain recombines TRBV12-3 or TRBV12-4 with TRBJ2-3; 14 bases match TRBD2. The DNA of the CDR3 is TGTGCCAGCAGTTTGGGGACTAGCGGGGGACGAGATACGCAGTATTTT. Translation gives CASSLGTSGGRDTQYF.